This TCR beta chain was identified in a study of shared clonotypes between healthy human individuals. The CDR3 is 11 amino acids. V was cut by 11 bases and J by 2 bases, with 8 bases left in between. From germline, CDR1 is SEHNR and CDR2 FQNEAQ (reference sequence). The table came from immunoSEQ multiplex PCR; TCRdb's copy has only in-frame clones and leaves some out. The profile shows over 850,000 clones, approximately 80% of them singletons. The specimen was memory CD4+ T cells from PBMCs. Specified subset: CD45RA-negative fraction. This chain links TRBV7-9 with TRBJ2-3; D tentatively reads TRBD1 or TRBD2 (5 bases each). The TCR comes from a man aged 18 to 30 in good health. Some clones in this sample may be carry-over from other donors' samples. This CDR3 reads CAGTNTDTQYF. The CDR3 DNA reads as TGTGCCGGGACCAACACAGATACGCAGTATTTT.